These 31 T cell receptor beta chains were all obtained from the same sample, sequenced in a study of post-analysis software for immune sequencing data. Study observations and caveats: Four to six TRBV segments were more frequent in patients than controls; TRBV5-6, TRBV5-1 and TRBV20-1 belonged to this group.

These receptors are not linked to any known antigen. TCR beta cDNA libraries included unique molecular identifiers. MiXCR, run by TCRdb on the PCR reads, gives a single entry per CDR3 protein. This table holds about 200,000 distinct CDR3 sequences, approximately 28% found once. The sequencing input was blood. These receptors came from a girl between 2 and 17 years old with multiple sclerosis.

DNA for the CDR3: TGCGCCAGCGCACCACAGGGAACTGAAGCTTTCTTT. It is translated as CASAPQGTEAFF. This chain links TRBV5-1 with TRBJ1-1; D is perhaps TRBD1 (6 bases). With 7 bases removed from V and 5 bases from J, the gap between germline ends came to 12 bases. This CDR3 comprises 12 residues. The V gene's germline CDR1 is SGHRS and CDR2 YFSETQ. The full variable domain, completed using reference TRBV5-1 and TRBJ1-1, is KAGVTQTPRYLIKTRGQQVTLSCSPISGHRSVSWYQQTPGQGLQFLFEYFSETQRNKGNFPGRFSGRQFSNSRSEMNVSTLELGDSALYLCASAPQGTEAFFGQGTRLTVV.

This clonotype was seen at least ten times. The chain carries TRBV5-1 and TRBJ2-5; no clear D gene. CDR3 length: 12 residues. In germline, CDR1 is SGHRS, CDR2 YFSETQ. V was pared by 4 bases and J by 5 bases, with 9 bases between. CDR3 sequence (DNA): TGCGCCAGCAGCGCCCCCCGGGAGACCCAGTACTTC. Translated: CASSAPRETQYF.

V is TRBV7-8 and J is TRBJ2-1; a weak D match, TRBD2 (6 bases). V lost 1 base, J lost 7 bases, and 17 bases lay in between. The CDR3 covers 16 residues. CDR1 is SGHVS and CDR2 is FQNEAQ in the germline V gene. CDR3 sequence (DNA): TGTGCCAGCAGCTTAGTTGTTGGGGACTTCATAAATGAGCAGTTCTTC. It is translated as CASSLVVGDFINEQFF.

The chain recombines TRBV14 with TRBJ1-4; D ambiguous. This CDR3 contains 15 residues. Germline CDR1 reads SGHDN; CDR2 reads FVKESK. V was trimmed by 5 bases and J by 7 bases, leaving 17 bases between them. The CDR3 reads CASSAVTWASEKLFF. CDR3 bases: TGTGCCAGCAGCGCGGTCACCTGGGCTAGTGAAAAACTGTTTTTT.

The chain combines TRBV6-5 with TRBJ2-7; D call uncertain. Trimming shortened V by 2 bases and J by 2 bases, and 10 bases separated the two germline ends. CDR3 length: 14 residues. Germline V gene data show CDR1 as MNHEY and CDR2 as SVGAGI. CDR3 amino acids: CASSYGQDAYEQYF. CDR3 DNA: TGTGCCAGCAGTTACGGGCAGGACGCCTACGAGCAGTACTTC.

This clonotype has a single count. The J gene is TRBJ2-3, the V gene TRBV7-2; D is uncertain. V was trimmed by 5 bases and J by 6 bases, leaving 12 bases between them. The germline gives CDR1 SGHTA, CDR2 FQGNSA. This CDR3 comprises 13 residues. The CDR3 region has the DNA TGTGCCAGCAGCCCCTATATCGAGGATACGCAGTATTTT. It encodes CASSPYIEDTQYF.

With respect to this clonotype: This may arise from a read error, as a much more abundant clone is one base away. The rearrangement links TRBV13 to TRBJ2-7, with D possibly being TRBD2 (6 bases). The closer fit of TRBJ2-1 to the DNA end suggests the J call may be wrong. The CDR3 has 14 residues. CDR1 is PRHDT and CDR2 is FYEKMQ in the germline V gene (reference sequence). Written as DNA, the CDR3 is TGTGCCAGCAGCTTAGTGGAGGGGCTCTACGAGCAGTTCTTC. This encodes CASSLVEGLYEQFF.

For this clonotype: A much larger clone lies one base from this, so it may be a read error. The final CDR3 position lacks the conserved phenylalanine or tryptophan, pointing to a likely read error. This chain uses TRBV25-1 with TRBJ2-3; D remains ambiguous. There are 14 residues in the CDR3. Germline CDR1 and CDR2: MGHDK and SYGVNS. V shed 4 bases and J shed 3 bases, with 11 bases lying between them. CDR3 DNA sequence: TGTGCCAGCAGTGCAAACGCCTTAACAGATACGCAGTATATT. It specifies CASSANALTDTQYI.

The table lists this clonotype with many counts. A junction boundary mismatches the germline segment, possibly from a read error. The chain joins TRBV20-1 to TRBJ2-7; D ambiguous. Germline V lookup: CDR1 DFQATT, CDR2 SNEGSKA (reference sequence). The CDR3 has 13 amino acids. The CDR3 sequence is CSAFLYISSEQYF. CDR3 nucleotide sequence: TGCAGTGCTTTTTTGTACATCTCCTCCGAGCAGTACTTC.

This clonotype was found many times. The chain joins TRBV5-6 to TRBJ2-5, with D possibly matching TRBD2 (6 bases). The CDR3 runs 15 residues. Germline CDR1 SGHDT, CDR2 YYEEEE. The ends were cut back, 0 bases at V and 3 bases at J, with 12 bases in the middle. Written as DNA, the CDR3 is TGTGCCAGCAGCTTGGCGGGACTGGTAAAAGAGACCCAGTACTTC. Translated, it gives CASSLAGLVKETQYF.

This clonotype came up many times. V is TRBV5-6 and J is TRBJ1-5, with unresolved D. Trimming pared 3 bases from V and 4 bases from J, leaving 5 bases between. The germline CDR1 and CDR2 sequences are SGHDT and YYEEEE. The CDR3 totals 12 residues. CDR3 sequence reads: CASSYRNQPQHF. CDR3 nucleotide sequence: TGTGCCAGCAGCTACAGAAATCAGCCCCAGCATTTT.

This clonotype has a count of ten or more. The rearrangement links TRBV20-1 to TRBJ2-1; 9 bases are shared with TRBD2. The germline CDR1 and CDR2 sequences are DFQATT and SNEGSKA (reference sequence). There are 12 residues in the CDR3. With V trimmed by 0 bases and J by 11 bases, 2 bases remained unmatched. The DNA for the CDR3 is TGCAGTGCTAGAGAGGGGACTAGCCAGCAGTTCTTC. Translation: CSAREGTSQQFF.

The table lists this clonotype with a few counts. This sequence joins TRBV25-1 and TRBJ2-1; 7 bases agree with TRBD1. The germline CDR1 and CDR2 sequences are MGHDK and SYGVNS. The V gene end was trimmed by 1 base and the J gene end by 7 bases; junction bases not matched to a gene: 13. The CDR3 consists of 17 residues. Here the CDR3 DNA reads TGTGCCAGCAGTGAATCCGTGGTTGGGACAGTGCTTAATGAGCAGTTCTTC. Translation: CASSESVVGTVLNEQFF.

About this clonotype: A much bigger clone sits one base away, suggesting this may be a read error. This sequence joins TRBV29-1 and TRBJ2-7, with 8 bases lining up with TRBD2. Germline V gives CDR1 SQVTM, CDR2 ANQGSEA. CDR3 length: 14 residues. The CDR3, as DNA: TGCGGCGTGCGGGCGGGGGGAAAGACCTACGAGCAGTACTTC. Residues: CGVRAGGKTYEQYF.

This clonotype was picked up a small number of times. The CDR3: CSALAAWVFGTDTQYF. CDR3 DNA: TGCAGTGCGCTGGCCGCATGGGTTTTTGGCACAGATACGCAGTATTTT. The chain recombines TRBV20-1 with TRBJ2-3; no clear D gene. This CDR3 has 16 amino acids. Trimming took 6 bases from V and 1 from J, leaving 20 bases between them. Germline CDR1 is DFQATT and CDR2 is SNEGSKA (reference sequence).

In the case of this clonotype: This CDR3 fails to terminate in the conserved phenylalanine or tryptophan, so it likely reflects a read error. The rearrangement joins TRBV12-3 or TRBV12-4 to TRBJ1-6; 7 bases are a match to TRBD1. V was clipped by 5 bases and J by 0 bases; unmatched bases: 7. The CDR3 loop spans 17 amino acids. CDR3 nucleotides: TGTGCCAGCAGTCCCCGGGACAGCCGCTCCTATAATTCACCCCTCCACTGT. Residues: CASSPRDSRSYNSPLHC.

The CDR3 nucleotides are TGCGCCAGCAGCTTATTACAGGGGACCTCTATGGAGCAGTTCTTC. Protein: CASSLLQGTSMEQFF. This chain uses TRBV5-1 with TRBJ2-1, with 7 bases lining up with TRBD1. Per germline, CDR1 SGHRS and CDR2 YFSETQ. The CDR3 consists of 15 residues. Unmatched junction bases numbered 12, after V lost 2 bases and J lost 10 bases.

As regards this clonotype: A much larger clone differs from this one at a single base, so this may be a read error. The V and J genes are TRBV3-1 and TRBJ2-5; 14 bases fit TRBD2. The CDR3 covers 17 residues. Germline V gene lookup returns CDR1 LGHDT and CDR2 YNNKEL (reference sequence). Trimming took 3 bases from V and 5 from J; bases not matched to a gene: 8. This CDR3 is CASSHSGLAGGGETQYF. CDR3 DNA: TGTGCCAGCAGCCACTCCGGACTAGCGGGGGGAGGGGAGACCCAGTACTTC.

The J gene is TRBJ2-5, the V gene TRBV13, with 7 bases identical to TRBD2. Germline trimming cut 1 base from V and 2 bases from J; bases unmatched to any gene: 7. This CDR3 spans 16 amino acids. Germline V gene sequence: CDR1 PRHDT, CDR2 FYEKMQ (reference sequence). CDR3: CASSLESLAEQETQYF. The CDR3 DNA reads TGTGCCAGCAGCTTAGAGTCCCTAGCGGAGCAAGAGACCCAGTACTTC.

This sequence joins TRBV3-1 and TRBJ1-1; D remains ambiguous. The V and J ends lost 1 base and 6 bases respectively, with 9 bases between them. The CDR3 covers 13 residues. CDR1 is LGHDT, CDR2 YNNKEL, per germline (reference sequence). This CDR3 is CASSQAPPSEAFF. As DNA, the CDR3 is TGTGCCAGCAGCCAAGCTCCCCCATCTGAAGCTTTCTTT.

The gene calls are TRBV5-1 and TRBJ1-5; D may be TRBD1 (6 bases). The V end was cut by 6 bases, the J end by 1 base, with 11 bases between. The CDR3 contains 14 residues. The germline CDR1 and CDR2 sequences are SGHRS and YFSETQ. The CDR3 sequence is CASNSGESNQPQHF. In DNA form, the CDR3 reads TGCGCCAGCAACTCAGGGGAGAGCAATCAGCCCCAGCATTTT.

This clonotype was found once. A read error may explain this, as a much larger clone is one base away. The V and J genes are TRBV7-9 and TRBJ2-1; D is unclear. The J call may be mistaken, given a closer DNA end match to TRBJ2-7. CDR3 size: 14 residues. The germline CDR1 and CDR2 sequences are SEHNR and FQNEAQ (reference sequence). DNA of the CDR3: TGTGCCAGCAGCTTAGGACCGCCCTACAATGAGCAGTACTTC. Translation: CASSLGPPYNEQYF.

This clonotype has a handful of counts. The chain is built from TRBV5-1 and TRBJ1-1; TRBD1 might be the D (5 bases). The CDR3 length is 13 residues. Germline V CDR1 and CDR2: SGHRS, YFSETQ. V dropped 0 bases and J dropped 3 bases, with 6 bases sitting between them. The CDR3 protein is CASSLVGDTEAFF. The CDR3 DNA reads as TGCGCCAGCAGCTTGGTAGGGGACACTGAAGCTTTCTTT.

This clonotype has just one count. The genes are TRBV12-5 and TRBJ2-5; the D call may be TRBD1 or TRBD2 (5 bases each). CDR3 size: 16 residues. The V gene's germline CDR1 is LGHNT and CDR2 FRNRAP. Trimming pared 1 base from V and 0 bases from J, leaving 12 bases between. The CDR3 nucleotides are TGTGCTAGTGGTTTGGATCCGGGACGGGACCAAGAGACCCAGTACTTC. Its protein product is CASGLDPGRDQETQYF.

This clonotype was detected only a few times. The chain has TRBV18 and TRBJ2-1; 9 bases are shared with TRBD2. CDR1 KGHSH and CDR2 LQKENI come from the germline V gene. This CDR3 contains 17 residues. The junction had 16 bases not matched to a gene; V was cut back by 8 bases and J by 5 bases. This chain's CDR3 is CASPTPLLAGGNNEQFF. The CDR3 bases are TGTGCCAGCCCCACACCATTACTAGCGGGTGGTAACAATGAGCAGTTCTTC.

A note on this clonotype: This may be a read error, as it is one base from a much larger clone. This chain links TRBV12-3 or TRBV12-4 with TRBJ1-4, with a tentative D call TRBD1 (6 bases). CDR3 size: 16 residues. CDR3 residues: CAGRPKGQGLYEKLFF. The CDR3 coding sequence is TGTGCCGGCAGACCAAAAGGGCAGGGGCTATATGAAAAACTGTTTTTT.

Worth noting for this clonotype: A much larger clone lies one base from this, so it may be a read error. The CDR3: CVSKLAGGTDTQYF. CDR3 sequence (DNA): TGTGTCAGCAAATTAGCGGGTGGCACAGATACGCAGTATTTT. V and J are TRBV27 and TRBJ2-3; 7 bases align to TRBD2. Germline-derived CDR1 and CDR2 are MNHEY and SMNVEV (reference sequence). The CDR3 length is 14 residues.

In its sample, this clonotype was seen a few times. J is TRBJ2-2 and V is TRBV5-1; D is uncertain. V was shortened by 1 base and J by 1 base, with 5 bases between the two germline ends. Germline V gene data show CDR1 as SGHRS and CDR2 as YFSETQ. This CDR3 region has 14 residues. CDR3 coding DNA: TGCGCCAGCAGCTTGATGGGGAACACCGGGGAGCTGTTTTTT. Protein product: CASSLMGNTGELFF.

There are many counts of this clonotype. The DNA of the CDR3 is TGCGCCAGCAGCCCTGGGACATATGGCTACACCTTC. This codes for CASSPGTYGYTF. The rearrangement joins TRBV5-1 to TRBJ1-2, with D perhaps TRBD1 (6 bases). This CDR3 contains 12 residues. Germline V CDR1 and CDR2: SGHRS, YFSETQ. V was trimmed by 4 bases and J by 5 bases, leaving 9 bases between them.

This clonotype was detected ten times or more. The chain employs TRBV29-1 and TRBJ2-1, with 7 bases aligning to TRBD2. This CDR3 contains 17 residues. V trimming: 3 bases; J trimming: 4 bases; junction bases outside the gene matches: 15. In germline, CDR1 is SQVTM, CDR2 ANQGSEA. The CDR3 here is CSVEGGDLGDVYNEQFF. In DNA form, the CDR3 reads TGCAGCGTTGAGGGGGGGGATTTAGGGGATGTGTACAATGAGCAGTTCTTC.

CDR3 coding DNA: TGTGCCAGCAGCCAAGATATGGGGTCGTCGAACACCGGGGAGCTGTTTTTT. This translates into CASSQDMGSSNTGELFF. This chain connects TRBV4-2 to TRBJ2-2, with D uncertain. The CDR3 contains 17 residues. Germline V gene sequence: CDR1 LGHNA, CDR2 YNFKEQ. V was shortened by 0 bases and J by 0 bases, with 11 bases between the two germline ends.